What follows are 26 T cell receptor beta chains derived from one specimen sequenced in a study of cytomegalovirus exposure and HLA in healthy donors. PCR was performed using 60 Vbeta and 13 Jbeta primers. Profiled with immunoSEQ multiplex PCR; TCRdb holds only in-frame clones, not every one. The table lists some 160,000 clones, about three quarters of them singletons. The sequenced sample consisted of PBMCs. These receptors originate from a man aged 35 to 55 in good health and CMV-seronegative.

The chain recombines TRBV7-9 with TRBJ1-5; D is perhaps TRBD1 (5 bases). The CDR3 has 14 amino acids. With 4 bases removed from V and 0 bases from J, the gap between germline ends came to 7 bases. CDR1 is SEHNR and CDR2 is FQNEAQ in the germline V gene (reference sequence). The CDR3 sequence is CASSSTASNQPQHF. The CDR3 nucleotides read TGTGCCAGCAGCTCGACAGCTAGCAATCAGCCCCAGCATTTT.

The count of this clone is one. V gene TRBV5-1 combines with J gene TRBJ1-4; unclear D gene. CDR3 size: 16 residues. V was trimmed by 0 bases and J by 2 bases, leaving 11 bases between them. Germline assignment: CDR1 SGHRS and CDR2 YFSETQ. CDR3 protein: CASSLAPGQTNEKLFF. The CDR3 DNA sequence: TGCGCCAGCAGCTTGGCGCCAGGCCAGACTAATGAAAAACTGTTTTTT.

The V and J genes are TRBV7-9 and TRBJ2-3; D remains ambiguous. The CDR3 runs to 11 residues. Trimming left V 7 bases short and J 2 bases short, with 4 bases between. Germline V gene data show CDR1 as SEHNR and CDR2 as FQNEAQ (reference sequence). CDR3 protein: CASTHTDTQYF. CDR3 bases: TGTGCCAGCACCCACACAGATACGCAGTATTTT.

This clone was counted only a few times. This chain's CDR3 is CASSESGRGEAFF. The CDR3 DNA follows: TGTGCCAGCAGTGAATCTGGGAGGGGTGAAGCTTTCTTT. The genes are TRBV6-1 and TRBJ1-1; possible D gene TRBD1, 5 bases. CDR1 and CDR2 from the germline V gene are MNHNS and SASEGT. The CDR3 sequence is 13 residues long. V was shortened by 2 bases and J by 7 bases, with 11 bases between the two germline ends.

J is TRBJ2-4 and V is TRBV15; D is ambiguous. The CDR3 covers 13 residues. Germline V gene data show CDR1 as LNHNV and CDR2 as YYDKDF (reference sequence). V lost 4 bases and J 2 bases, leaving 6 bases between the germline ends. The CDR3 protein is CATSTGTKNIQYF. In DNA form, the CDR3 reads TGTGCCACCAGCACGGGTACCAAAAACATTCAGTACTTC.

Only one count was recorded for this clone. The CDR3 coding sequence is TGTGCCTCAGAATCTGGGACAGGGGACGAGCAGTACTTC. Protein sequence: CASESGTGDEQYF. The chain employs TRBV30 and TRBJ2-7; 10 bases match TRBD1. J was trimmed by 5 bases and V by 7 bases; bases with no gene match: 8. This CDR3 is 13 amino acids long. Germline V lookup: CDR1 GTSNPN, CDR2 SVGIG (reference sequence).

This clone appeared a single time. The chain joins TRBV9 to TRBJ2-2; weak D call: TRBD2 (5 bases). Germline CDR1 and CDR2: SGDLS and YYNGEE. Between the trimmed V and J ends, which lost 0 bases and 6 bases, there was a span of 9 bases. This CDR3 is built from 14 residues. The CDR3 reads CASSVAERAGELFF. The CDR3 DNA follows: TGTGCCAGCAGCGTAGCGGAGAGGGCCGGGGAGCTGTTTTTT.

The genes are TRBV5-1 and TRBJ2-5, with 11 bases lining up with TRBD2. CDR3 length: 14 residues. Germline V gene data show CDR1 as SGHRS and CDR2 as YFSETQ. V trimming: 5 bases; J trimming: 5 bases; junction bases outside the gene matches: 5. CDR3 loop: CASSFTSGGETQYF. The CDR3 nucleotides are TGCGCCAGCAGTTTCACTAGCGGGGGTGAGACCCAGTACTTC.

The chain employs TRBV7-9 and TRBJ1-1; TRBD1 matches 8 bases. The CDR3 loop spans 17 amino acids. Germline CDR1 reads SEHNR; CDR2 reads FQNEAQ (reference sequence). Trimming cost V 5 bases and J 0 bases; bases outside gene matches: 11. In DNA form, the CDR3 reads TGTGCCAGCAGCGGGAAAAGGACAGGGAGCTTGAACACTGAAGCTTTCTTT. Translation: CASSGKRTGSLNTEAFF.

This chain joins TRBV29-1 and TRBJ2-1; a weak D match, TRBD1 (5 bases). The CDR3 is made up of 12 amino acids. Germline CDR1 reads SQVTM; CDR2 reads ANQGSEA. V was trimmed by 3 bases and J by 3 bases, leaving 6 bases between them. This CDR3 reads CSVEDNYNEQFF. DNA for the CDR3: TGCAGCGTTGAGGACAACTACAATGAGCAGTTCTTC.

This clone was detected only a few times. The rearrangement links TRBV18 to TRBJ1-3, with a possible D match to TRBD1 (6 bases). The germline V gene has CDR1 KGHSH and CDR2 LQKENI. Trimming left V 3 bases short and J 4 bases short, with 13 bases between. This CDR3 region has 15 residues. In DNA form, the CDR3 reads TGTGCCAGCTCACCGGCAGGGGCTCAGGGAAACACCATATATTTT. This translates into CASSPAGAQGNTIYF.

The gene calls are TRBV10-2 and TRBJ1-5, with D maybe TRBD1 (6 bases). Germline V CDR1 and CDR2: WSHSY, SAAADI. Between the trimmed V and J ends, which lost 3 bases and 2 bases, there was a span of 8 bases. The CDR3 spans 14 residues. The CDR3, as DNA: TGCGCCAGCAGTGACAGACAGGGCAATCAGCCCCAGCATTTT. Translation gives CASSDRQGNQPQHF.

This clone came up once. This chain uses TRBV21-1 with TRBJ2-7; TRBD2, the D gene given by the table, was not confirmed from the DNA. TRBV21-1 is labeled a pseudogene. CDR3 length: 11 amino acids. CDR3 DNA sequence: TGTGCCAGCAGACCCGGGAGACTCTTATACTTC. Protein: CASRPGRLLYF.

The CDR3 bases are TGTGCCATCAGTGATCAGTCCTACGAGCAGTACTTC. Protein: CAISDQSYEQYF. The chain has TRBV10-3 and TRBJ2-7; no firm D call. This CDR3 is built from 12 residues. V lost 3 bases, J lost 1 base, and 4 bases lay in between. Germline V gene sequence: CDR1 ENHRY, CDR2 SYGVKD.

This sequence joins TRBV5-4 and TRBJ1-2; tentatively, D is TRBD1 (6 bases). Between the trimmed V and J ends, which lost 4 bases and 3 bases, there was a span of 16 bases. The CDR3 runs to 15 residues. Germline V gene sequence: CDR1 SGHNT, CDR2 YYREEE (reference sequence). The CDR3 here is CASSLPNRVDYGYTF. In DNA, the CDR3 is TGTGCCAGCAGCCTGCCTAACAGGGTTGACTATGGCTACACCTTC.

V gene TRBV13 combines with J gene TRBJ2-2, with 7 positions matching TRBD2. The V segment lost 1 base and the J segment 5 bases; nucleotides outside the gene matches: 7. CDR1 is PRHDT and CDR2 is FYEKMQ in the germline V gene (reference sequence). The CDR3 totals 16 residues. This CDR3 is CASSLDGGRSTGELFF. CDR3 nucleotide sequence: TGTGCCAGCAGCTTAGATGGCGGGAGAAGTACCGGGGAGCTGTTTTTT.

The DNA for the CDR3 is TGTGCCAGCAGCTTAGTTCAGGGATCCCCTGAAGCTTTCTTT. Its protein product is CASSLVQGSPEAFF. The chain combines TRBV7-2 with TRBJ1-1; the D gene is possibly TRBD1 (5 bases). Germline loops: CDR1 SGHTA, CDR2 FQGNSA. V gave up 1 base and J gave up 6 bases, with 12 bases separating them. This CDR3 region has 14 residues.

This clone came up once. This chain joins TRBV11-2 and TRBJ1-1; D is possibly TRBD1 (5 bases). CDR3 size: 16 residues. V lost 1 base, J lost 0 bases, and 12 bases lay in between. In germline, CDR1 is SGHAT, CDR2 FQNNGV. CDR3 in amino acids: CASSLVTRGMNTEAFF. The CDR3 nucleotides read TGTGCCAGCAGCTTAGTGACAAGGGGCATGAACACTGAAGCTTTCTTT.

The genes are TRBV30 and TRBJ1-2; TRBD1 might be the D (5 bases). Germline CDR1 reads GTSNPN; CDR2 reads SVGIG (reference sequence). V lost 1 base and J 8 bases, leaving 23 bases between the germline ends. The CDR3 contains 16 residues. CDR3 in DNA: TGTGCCTGGAGTGCCCGGGAGACAGAAAGGATAGGCGGCTACACCTTC. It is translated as CAWSARETERIGGYTF.

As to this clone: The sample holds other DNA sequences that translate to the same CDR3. The CDR3, as DNA: TGCGCCAGCAGCTTGGGACAGGGCAACGAGCAGTACTTC. It specifies CASSLGQGNEQYF. This chain joins TRBV5-1 and TRBJ2-7, with 7 bases identical to TRBD1. J was trimmed by 5 bases and V by 0 bases; bases with no gene match: 2. This CDR3 region has 13 residues. In germline, CDR1 is SGHRS, CDR2 YFSETQ.

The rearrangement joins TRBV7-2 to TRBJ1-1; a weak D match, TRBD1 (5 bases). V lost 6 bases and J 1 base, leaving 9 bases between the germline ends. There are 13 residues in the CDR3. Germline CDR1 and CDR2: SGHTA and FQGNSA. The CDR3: CASRDDRNTEAFF. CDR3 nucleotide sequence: TGTGCCAGCAGGGACGACAGGAACACTGAAGCTTTCTTT.

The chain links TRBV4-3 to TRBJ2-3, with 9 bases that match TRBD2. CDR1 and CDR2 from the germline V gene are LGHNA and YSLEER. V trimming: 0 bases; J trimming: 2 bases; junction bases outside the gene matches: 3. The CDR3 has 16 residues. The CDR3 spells CASSQEGGGDTDTQYF. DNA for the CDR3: TGCGCCAGCAGCCAAGAAGGCGGGGGGGACACAGATACGCAGTATTTT.

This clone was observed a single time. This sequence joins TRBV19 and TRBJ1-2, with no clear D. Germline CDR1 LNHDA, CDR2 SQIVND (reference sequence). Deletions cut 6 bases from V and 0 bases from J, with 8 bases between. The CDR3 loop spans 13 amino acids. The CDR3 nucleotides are TGTGCCAGTAGGGCGGGGACTAACTATGGCTACACCTTC. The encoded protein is CASRAGTNYGYTF. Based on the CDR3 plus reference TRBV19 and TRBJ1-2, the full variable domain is DGGITQSPKYLFRKEGQNVTLSCEQNLNHDAMYWYRQDPGQGLRLIYYSQIVNDFQKGDIAEGYSVSREKKESFPLTVTSAQKNPTAFYLCASRAGTNYGYTFGSGTRLTVV.

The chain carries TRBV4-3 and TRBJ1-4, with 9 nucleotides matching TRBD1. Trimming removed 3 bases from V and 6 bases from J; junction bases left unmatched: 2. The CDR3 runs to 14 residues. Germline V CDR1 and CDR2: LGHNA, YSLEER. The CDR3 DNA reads TGCGCCAGCAGCCAGGACAGGGGTCATGAAAAACTGTTTTTT. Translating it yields CASSQDRGHEKLFF.

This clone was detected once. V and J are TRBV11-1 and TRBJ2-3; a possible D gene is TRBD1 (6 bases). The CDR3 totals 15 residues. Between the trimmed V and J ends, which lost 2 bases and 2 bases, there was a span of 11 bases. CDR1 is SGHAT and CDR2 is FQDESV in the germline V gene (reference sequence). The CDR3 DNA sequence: TGTGCCAGCAGCTTATTTGGGGGCCCCACAGATACGCAGTATTTT. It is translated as CASSLFGGPTDTQYF.

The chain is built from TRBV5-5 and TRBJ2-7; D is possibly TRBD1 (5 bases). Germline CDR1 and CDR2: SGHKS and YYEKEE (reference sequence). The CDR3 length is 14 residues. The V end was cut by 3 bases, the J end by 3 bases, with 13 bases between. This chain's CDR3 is CASSSLARGYEQYF. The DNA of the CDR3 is TGTGCCAGCAGCTCATTGGCAAGGGGCTACGAGCAGTACTTC.